This T cell receptor (beta chain) is drawn from a study of blood T cell repertoires in COVID-19. Study information: Samples of COVID-19 (acute and convalescent) were obtained from the United States, Italy and Spain. T cells, B-cell-depleted T cells, or PBMCs provided the cDNA or gDNA that served as material.

Trimming shortened V by 3 bases and J by 1 base, and 10 bases separated the two germline ends. This CDR3 contains 15 residues. Germline V gene data show CDR1 as MNHNS and CDR2 as SASEGT. Authors' processing steps: Amplification with reference gene primers provided the estimates of nucleated cell counts. The data were produced by immunoSEQ multiplex PCR, yet TCRdb's version contains in-frame clones alone and is incomplete. The D gene and trimming were derived from the DNA, and the V and J assignments and clone size from that table. Here the sample spans roughly 100,000 clones, 75% to 95% being singletons.

Sequencing input: peripheral blood. The V call is TRBV6-1, the J call TRBJ1-3; a possible D gene is TRBD1 (5 bases). The sequence derives from a woman between 50 and 59 years old in a cohort sampled during active COVID-19. As DNA, the CDR3 is TGTGCCAGCAGTGAGCCGGGGGAGTCTGGAAACACCATATATTTT. Protein: CASSEPGESGNTIYF.